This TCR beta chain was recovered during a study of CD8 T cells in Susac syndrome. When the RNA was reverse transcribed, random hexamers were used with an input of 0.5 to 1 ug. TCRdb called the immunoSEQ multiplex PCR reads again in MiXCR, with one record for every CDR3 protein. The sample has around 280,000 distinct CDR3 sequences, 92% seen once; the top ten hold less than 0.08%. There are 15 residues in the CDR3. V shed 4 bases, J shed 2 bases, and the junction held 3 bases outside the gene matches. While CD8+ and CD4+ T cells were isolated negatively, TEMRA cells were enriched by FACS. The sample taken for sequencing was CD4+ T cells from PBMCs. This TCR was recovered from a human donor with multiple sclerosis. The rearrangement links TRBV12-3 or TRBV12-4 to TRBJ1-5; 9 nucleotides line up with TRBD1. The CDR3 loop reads CASSWRDRGNQPQHF. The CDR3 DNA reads TGTGCCAGCAGTTGGAGGGACAGGGGCAATCAGCCCCAGCATTTT.